This TCR beta chain came from a study of Graves' ophthalmopathy and Graves' hyperthyroidism. General study points: Discriminating ophthalmopathy from stable hyperthyroidism, a 13-signature model attained a sensitivity of 85% to 90% and a specificity of just under 84%.

This CDR3 comprises 14 residues. Germline V CDR1 and CDR2: SGHTA, FQGNSA. With 3 bases removed from V and 1 base from J, the gap between germline ends came to 9 bases. This clonotype was detected many times. Its antigen is unknown. From RNA, the CDR3 regions of TCR beta chains were amplified and sequenced. Second-round multiplex PCR came after first-round RT-PCR with HTBI primers. TCRdb re-called the multiplex PCR reads through MiXCR, storing one row per CDR3 protein. Counted here are approximately 540,000 distinct CDR3 sequences, roughly 39% occurring once; the ten biggest clones make up 3.5% to 5%. What was sequenced was peripheral blood or thyroid tissue (not recorded which). The chain has TRBV7-2 and TRBJ1-1, with D possibly being TRBD1 (5 bases). This receptor was taken from an adult man with Graves' hyperthyroidism. The CDR3 loop is CASSFSRANTEAFF. The CDR3 DNA is TGTGCCAGCAGCTTTAGCAGGGCGAACACTGAAGCTTTCTTT.